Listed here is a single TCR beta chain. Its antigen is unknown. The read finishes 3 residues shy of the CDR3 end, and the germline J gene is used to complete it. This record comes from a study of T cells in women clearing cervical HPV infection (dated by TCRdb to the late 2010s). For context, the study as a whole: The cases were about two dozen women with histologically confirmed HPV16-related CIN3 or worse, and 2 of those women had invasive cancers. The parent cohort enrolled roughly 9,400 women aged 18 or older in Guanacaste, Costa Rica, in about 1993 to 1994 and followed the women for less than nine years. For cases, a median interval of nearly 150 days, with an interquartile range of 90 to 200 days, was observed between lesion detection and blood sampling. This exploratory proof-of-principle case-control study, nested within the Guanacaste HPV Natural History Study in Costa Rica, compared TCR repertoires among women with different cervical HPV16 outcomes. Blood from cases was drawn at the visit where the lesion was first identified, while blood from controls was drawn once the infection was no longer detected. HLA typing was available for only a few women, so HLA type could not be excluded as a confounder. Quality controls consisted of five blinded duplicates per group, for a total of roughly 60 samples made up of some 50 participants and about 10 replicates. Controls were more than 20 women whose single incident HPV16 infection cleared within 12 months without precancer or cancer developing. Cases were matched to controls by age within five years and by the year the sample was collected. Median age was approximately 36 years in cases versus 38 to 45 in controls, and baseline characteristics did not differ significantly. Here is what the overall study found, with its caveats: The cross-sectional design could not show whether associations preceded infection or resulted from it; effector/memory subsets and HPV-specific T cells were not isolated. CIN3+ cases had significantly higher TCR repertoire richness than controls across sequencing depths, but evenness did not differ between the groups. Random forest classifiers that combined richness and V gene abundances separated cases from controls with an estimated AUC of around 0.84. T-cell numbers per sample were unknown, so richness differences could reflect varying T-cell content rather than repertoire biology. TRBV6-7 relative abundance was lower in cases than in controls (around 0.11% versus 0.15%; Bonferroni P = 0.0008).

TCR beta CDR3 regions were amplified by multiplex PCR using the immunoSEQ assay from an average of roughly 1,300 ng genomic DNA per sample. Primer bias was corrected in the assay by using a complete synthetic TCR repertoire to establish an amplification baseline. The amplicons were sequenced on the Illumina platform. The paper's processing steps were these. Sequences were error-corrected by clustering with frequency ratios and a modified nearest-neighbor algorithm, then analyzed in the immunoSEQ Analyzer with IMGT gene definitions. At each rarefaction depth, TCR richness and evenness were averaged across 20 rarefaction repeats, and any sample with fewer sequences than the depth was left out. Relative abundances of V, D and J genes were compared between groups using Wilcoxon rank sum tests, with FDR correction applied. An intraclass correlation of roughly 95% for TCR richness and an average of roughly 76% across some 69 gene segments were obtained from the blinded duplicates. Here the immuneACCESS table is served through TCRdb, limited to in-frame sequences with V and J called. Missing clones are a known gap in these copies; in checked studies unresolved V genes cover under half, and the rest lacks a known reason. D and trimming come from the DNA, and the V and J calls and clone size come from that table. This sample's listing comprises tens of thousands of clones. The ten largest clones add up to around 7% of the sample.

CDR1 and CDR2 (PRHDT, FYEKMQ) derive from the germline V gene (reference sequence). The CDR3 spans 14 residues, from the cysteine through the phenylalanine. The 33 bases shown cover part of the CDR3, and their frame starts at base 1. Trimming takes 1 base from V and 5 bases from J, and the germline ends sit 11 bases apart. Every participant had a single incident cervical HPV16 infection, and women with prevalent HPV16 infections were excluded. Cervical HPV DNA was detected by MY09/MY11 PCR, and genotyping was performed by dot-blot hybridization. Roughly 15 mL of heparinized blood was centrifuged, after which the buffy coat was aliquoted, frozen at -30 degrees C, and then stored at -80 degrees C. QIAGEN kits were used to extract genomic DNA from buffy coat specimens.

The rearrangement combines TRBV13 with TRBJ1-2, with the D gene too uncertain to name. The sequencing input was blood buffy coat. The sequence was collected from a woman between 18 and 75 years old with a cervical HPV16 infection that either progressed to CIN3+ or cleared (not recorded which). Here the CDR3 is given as CASSLVLEGYGYTF. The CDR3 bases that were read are TGTGCCAGCAGCTTAGTGCTTGAAGGGTATGGC.